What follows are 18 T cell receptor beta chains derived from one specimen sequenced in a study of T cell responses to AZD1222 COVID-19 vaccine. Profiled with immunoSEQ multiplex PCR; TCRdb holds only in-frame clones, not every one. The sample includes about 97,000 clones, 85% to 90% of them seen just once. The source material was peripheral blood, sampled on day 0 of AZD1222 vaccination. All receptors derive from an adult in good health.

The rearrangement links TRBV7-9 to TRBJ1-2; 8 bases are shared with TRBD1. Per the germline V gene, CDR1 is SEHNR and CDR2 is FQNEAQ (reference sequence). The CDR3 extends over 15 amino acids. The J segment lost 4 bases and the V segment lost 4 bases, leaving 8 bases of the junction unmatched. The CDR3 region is CASSSEDRDPYGYTF. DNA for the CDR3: TGTGCCAGCAGCTCTGAGGACAGGGACCCCTATGGCTACACCTTC.

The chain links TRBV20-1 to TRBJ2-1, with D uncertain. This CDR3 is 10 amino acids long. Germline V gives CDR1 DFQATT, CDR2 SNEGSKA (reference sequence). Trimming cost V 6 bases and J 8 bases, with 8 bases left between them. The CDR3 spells CSAAWDEQFF. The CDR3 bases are TGCAGTGCAGCCTGGGATGAGCAGTTCTTC.

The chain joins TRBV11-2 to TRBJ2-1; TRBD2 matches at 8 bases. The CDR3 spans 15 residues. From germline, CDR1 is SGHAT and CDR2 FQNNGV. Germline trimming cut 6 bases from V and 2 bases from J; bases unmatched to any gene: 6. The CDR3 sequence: CASRAGLGPYNEQFF. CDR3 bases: TGTGCCAGCAGGGCGGGACTAGGACCCTACAATGAGCAGTTCTTC.

In nucleotides, the CDR3 is TGTGCCAGCAGTGCCTCAGGGGGTCCCGGGGAGCTGTTTTTT. It yields the protein CASSASGGPGELFF. V usage is TRBV2 and J usage is TRBJ2-2; 7 nucleotides match TRBD1. This CDR3 contains 14 residues. The germline CDR1 and CDR2 sequences are SNHLY and FYNNEI. V was clipped by 4 bases and J by 6 bases; unmatched bases: 5. The complete variable domain, with remaining parts taken from reference TRBV2 and TRBJ2-2, reads EPEVTQTPSHQVTQMGQEVILRCVPISNHLYFYWYRQILGQKVEFLVSFYNNEISEKSEIFDDQFSVERPDGSNFTLKIRSTKLEDSAMYFCASSASGGPGELFFGEGSRLTVL.

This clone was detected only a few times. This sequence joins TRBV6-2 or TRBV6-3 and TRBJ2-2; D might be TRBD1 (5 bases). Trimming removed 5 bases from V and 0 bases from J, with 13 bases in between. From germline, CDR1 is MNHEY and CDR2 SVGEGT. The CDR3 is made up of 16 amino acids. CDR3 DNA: TGTGCCAGCAGTAAAAGCCAGGGAACGAACACCGGGGAGCTGTTTTTT. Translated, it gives CASSKSQGTNTGELFF.

CDR3 nucleotides: TGTGCCAGCAGCCACGGACTGCTCCCCGATTCACCCCTCCACTTT. Translated: CASSHGLLPDSPLHF. This sequence joins TRBV14 and TRBJ1-6; D gene ambiguous. The CDR3 contains 15 residues. Germline V CDR1 and CDR2: SGHDN, FVKESK. Trimming shortened V by 3 bases and J by 8 bases, and 14 bases separated the two germline ends.

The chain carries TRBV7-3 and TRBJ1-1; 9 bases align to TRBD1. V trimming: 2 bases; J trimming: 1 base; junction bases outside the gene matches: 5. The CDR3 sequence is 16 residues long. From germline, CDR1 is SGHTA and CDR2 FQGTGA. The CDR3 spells CASSLLAGQGNTEAFF. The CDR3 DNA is TGTGCCAGCAGCTTATTGGCGGGACAGGGGAACACTGAAGCTTTCTTT.

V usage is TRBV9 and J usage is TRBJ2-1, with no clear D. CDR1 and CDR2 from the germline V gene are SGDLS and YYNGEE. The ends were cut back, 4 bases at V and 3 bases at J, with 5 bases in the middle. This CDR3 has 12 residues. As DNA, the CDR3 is TGTGCCAGCAGCTCTTTCTACAATGAGCAGTTCTTC. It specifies CASSSFYNEQFF.

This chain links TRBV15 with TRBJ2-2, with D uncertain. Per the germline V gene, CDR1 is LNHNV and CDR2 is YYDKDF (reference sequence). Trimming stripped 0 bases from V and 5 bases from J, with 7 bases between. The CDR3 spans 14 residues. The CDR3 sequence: CATSRDLSTGELFF. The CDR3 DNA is TGTGCCACCAGCAGAGATCTATCGACCGGGGAGCTGTTTTTT.

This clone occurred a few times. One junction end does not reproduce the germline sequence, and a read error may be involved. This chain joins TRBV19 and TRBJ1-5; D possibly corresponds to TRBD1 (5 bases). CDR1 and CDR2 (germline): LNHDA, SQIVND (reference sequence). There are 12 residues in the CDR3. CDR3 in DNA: TGTGCCAGTAGTCTAGAGGGGCAGCCCCAGCATTTT. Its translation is CASSLEGQPQHF.

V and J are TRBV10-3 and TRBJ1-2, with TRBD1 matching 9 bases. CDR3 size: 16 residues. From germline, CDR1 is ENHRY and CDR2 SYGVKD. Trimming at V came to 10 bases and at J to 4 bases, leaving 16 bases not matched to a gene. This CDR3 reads CATKPTGGAVPYGYTF. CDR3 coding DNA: TGTGCCACCAAGCCAACAGGGGGCGCTGTTCCCTATGGCTACACCTTC.

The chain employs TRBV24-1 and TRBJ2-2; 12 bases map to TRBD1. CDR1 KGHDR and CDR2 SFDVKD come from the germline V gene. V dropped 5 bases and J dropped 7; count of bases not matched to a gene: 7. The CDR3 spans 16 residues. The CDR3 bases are TGTGCCACCAGTGGTTGGGACAGGGGGCTTAACGGGGAGCTGTTTTTT. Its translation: CATSGWDRGLNGELFF.

CDR3 DNA: TGTGCCAGCAGCGTAGGTCCGCAGGGAGGCGACGAGCAGTACTTC. This translates into CASSVGPQGGDEQYF. The chain couples TRBV9 to TRBJ2-7, with D possibly matching TRBD2 (6 bases). The CDR3 sequence is 15 residues long. Germline CDR1 is SGDLS and CDR2 is YYNGEE. Trimming removed 0 bases at V and 5 bases at J, with 15 bases between.

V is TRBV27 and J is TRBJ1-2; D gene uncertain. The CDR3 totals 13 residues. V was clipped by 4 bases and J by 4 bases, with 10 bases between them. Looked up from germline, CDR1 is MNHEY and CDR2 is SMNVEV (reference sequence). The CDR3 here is CASSSANIYGYTF. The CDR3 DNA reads TGTGCCAGCAGTTCCGCGAACATCTATGGCTACACCTTC.

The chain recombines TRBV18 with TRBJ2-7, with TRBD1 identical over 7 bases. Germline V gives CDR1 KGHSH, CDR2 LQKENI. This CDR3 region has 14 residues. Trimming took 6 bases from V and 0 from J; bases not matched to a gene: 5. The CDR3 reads CASSGQENSYEQYF. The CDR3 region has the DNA TGTGCCAGCTCCGGACAGGAGAACTCCTACGAGCAGTACTTC. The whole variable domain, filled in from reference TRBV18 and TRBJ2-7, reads NAGVMQNPRHLVRRRGQEARLRCSPMKGHSHVYWYRQLPEEGLKFMVYLQKENIIDESGMPKERFSAEFPKEGPSILRIQQVVRGDSAAYFCASSGQENSYEQYFGPGTRLTVT.

The CDR3 DNA is TGCAGTGCTAGTCAACCAACCGCTCACGAGCAGTACTTC. It yields the protein CSASQPTAHEQYF. The chain combines TRBV20-1 with TRBJ2-7, with D unresolved. Germline V lookup: CDR1 DFQATT, CDR2 SNEGSKA (reference sequence). CDR3 length: 13 amino acids. Deletions cut 3 bases from V and 5 bases from J, with 14 bases between.

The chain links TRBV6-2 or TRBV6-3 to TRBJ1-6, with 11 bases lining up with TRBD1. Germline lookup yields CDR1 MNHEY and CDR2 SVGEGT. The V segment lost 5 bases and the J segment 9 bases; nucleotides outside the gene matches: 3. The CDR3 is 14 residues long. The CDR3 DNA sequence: TGTGCCAGCAGTCCCGGGACAGGGGGTTCACCCCTCCACTTT. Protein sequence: CASSPGTGGSPLHF.

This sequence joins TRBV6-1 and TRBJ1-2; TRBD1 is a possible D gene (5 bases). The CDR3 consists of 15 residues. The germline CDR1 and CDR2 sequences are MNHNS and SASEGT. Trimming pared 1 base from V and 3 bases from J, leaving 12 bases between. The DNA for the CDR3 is TGTGCCAGCAGTGAAGGTTGGGAGGGACACTATGGCTACACCTTC. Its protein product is CASSEGWEGHYGYTF.